Below are 13 T cell receptor beta chains sequenced from a single sample in a study of regulatory T cells in long-lasting Graves disease (dated by TCRdb to about 2021). The time point tag for this specimen amounts to: persistent/refractory GD, antithyroid drugs over 5 years with positive TRAb. For both TCR sequencing and RNA sequencing, RNA was extracted from PBMCs using TRIzol. The library came from multiplex PCR. Sequencing was performed on an Illumina HiSeq 4000. To build TCR beta libraries, CDR3 regions were amplified by Arm-PCR using iRepertoire HTBI primers. TCRdb handled the public reads itself, with Q25 trimming in fastp and clone calling in MiXCR, and kept productive beta chains. CDR3 protein sequences are deduplicated, and each keeps its most common genes and DNA. This sample is represented by 300,000 to 350,000 distinct CDR3 sequences; roughly a fifth of them were singletons. The top ten clones comprise 29% of the sample.

Sequences were derived from peripheral blood mononuclear cells (PBMCs), sampled when the disease was refractory, from a patient treated with antithyroid drugs. All receptors come from a female donor with Graves disease.

In its sample, this clonotype was seen a few times. This chain uses TRBV7-9 with TRBJ1-1; D may be TRBD1 (5 bases). The CDR3 consists of 13 residues. Germline CDR1 is SEHNR and CDR2 is FQNEAQ (reference sequence). Trimming stripped 10 bases from V and 7 bases from J, with 19 bases between. CDR3 loop: CAIDSLKGFEAFF. CDR3 sequence (DNA): TGTGCCATCGACAGCCTCAAAGGGTTTGAAGCTTTCTTT.

This clonotype has a count of ten or more. This sequence joins TRBV12-3 or TRBV12-4 and TRBJ1-6; D is unresolved. The CDR3 consists of 16 residues. Trimming took off 2 bases at V and 7 bases at J, with 15 bases between the two ends. CDR3 amino acids: CASSLWGAGVNSPLHF. The DNA for the CDR3 is TGTGCCAGCAGTTTATGGGGAGCCGGAGTAAATTCACCCCTCCACTTT.

The V gene is TRBV6-2 or TRBV6-3, the J gene TRBJ2-7; 8 bases fit TRBD1. Germline V gene data show CDR1 as MNHEY and CDR2 as SVGEGT. V shed 0 bases and J 0 bases; nucleotides not matched to a gene: 4. This CDR3 has 16 residues. DNA of the CDR3: TGTGCCAGCAGTTACTCCGGGACAGGCAACTCCTACGAGCAGTACTTC. Translated: CASSYSGTGNSYEQYF.

In this sample, this clonotype turned up many times. The chain has TRBV7-2 and TRBJ1-2; 10 bases map to TRBD1. CDR1 and CDR2 from the germline V gene are SGHTA and FQGNSA. The CDR3 has 15 residues. The V gene end was trimmed by 5 bases and the J gene end by 6 bases; junction bases not matched to a gene: 9. The CDR3 reads CASSVTRQGANGYTF. For the CDR3, the DNA is TGTGCCAGCAGCGTGACTCGACAGGGGGCAAATGGCTACACCTTC. Drawing the rest from reference TRBV7-2 and TRBJ1-2, the complete variable domain is GAGVSQSPSNKVTEKGKDVELRCDPISGHTALYWYRQSLGQGLEFLIYFQGNSAPDKSGLPSDRFSAERTGGSVSTLTIQRTQQEDSAVYLCASSVTRQGANGYTFGSGTRLTVV.

CDR3 region: CASSLVQRGMETQYF. CDR3 nucleotides: TGCGCCAGCAGCTTGGTGCAGCGGGGGATGGAGACCCAGTACTTC. V and J are TRBV5-1 and TRBJ2-5; 8 nucleotides line up with TRBD2. Germline loops: CDR1 SGHRS, CDR2 YFSETQ. V was clipped by 0 bases and J by 5 bases; unmatched bases: 6. The CDR3 consists of 15 residues.

The gene calls are TRBV7-9 and TRBJ2-7; 8 bases map to TRBD1. CDR3 length: 16 residues. With 0 bases clipped from V and 1 base from J, the junction kept 5 bases outside the gene matches. Germline CDR1 is SEHNR and CDR2 is FQNEAQ (reference sequence). The CDR3 sequence: CASSLASRTGSYEQYF. The CDR3 nucleotides are TGTGCCAGCAGCTTAGCCTCCCGGACAGGGTCCTACGAGCAGTACTTC.

As concerns this clonotype: A read error may explain this, as a much larger clone is one base away. Without the conserved terminal phenylalanine or tryptophan, this CDR3 likely stems from a read error. The chain links TRBV2 to TRBJ2-4; the match to TRBD1 covers 9 bases. CDR1 and CDR2 (germline): SNHLY, FYNNEI. The junction had 8 bases not matched to a gene; V was cut back by 3 bases and J by 8 bases. This CDR3 spans 15 amino acids. The CDR3 here is CASSDLDRGEYIQYL. For the CDR3, the DNA is TGTGCCAGCAGTGACCTAGACAGGGGGGAGTACATTCAGTACCTC.

The rearrangement joins TRBV12-3 or TRBV12-4 to TRBJ2-3; tentative D call: TRBD1 (5 bases). The CDR3 sequence is 14 residues long. V shed 1 base and J shed 10 bases, with 15 bases lying between them. The CDR3 spells CASSLGGVVEPQYF. The CDR3 DNA follows: TGTGCCAGCAGTTTAGGGGGCGTTGTCGAGCCGCAGTATTTT.

This chain links TRBV29-1 with TRBJ2-7; D possibly corresponds to TRBD1 (8 bases). The CDR3 totals 13 residues. Trimming took 6 bases from V and 6 from J, leaving 18 bases between them. CDR1 and CDR2 (germline): SQVTM, ANQGSEA. The CDR3 DNA follows: TGCAGCGTAGCCACAGGGGGGGCTGGCGAGCAGTACTTC. It is translated as CSVATGGAGEQYF.

This clonotype was recorded many times. The genes are TRBV28 and TRBJ2-5; no clear D gene. Looked up from germline, CDR1 is MDHEN and CDR2 is SYDVKM. Trimming removed 2 bases at V and 6 bases at J, with 10 bases between. The CDR3 has 13 residues. In DNA, the CDR3 is TGTGCCAGCAGTTTAAGTTTTACTCAGACCCAGTACTTC. This sequence encodes CASSLSFTQTQYF. The full variable domain, completed using reference TRBV28 and TRBJ2-5, is DVKVTQSSRYLVKRTGEKVFLECVQDMDHENMFWYRQDPGLGLRLIYFSYDVKMKEKGDIPEGYSVSREKKERFSLILESASTNQTSMYLCASSLSFTQTQYFGPGTRLLVL.

This clonotype was counted between two and nine times. This chain links TRBV28 with TRBJ1-1; a possible D gene is TRBD1 (5 bases). The V end lost 2 bases, the J end lost 1 base, and 23 bases lay between the germline ends. CDR1 and CDR2 (germline): MDHEN, SYDVKM. The CDR3 runs to 19 residues. The CDR3 nucleotides read TGTGCCAGCAGTTTACTTTTCCCTAGGGGATTACACACGAACACTGAAGCTTTCTTT. Encoded protein: CASSLLFPRGLHTNTEAFF.

The chain links TRBV6-5 to TRBJ1-5; D ambiguous. The V and J ends lost 0 bases and 3 bases respectively, with 9 bases between them. In germline, CDR1 is MNHEY, CDR2 SVGAGI. CDR3 length: 15 amino acids. CDR3 region: CASSYSGGNNQPQHF. Here the CDR3 DNA reads TGTGCCAGCAGTTACTCCGGCGGGAACAATCAGCCCCAGCATTTT.

This clonotype was seen repeatedly, ten times or more. The V and J genes are TRBV11-2 and TRBJ2-3; 8 bases align to TRBD2. This CDR3 region has 16 residues. Losses at the gene ends were 5 bases for V and 4 bases for J; bases not matched to a gene: 11. Germline V gives CDR1 SGHAT, CDR2 FQNNGV. The CDR3, as DNA: TGTGCCAGCAGCCTTCTTAGTAGCGGGACTTCAGATACGCAGTATTTT. Its protein product is CASSLLSSGTSDTQYF.